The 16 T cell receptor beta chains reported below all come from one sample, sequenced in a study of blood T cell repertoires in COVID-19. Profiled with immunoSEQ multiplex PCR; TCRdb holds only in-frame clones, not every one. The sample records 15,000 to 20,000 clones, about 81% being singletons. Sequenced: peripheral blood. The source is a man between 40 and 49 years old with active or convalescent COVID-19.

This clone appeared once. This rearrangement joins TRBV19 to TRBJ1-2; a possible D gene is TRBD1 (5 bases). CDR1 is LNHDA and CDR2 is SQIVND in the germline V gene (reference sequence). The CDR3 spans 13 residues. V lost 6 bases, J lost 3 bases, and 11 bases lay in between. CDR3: CASRTGGDYGYTF. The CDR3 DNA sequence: TGTGCCAGTAGGACGGGGGGTGACTATGGCTACACCTTC.

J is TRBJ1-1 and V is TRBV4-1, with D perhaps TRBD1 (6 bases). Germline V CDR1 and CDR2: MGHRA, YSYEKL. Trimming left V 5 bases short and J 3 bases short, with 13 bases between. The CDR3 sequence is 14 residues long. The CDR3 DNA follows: TGCGCCAGCAGCTTTTACACAGGGCACACTGAAGCTTTCTTT. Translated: CASSFYTGHTEAFF.

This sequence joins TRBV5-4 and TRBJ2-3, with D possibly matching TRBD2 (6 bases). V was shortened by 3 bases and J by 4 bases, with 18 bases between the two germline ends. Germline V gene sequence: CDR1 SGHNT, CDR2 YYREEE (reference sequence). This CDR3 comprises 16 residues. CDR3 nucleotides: TGTGCCAGCAGCTACACTACGGGCAGGGAGGCAGATACGCAGTATTTT. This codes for CASSYTTGREADTQYF.

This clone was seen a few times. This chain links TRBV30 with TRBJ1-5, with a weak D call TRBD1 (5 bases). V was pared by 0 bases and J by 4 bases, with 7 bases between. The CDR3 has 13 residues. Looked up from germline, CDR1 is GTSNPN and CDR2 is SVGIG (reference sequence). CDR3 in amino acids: CAWSVDRNQPQHF. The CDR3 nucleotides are TGTGCCTGGAGTGTCGACAGAAATCAGCCCCAGCATTTT.

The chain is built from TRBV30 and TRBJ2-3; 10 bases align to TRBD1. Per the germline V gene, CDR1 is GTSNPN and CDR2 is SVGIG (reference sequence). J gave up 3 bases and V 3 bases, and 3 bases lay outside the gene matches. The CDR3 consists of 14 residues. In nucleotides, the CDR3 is TGTGCCTGGAGGACAGGGGGCTGGACAGATACGCAGTATTTT. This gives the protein CAWRTGGWTDTQYF.

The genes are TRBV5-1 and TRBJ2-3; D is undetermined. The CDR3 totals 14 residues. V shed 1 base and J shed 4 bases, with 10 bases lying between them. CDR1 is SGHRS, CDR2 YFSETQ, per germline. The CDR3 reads CASSLWSAPDTQYF. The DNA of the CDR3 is TGCGCCAGCAGCTTGTGGAGCGCCCCAGATACGCAGTATTTT.

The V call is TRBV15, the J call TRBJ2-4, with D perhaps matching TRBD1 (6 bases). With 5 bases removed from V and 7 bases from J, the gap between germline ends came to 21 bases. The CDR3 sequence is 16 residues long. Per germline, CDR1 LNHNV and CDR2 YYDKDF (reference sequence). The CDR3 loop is CATSGSAFTQGNIQYF. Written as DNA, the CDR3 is TGTGCCACCAGCGGATCGGCCTTTACTCAGGGGAACATTCAGTACTTC.

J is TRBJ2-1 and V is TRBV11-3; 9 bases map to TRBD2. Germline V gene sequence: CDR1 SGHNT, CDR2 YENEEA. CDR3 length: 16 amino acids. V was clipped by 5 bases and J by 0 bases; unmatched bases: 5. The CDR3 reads CASSPLAGDSYNEQFF. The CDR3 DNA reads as TGTGCCAGCAGCCCTTTAGCGGGGGACTCCTACAATGAGCAGTTCTTC.

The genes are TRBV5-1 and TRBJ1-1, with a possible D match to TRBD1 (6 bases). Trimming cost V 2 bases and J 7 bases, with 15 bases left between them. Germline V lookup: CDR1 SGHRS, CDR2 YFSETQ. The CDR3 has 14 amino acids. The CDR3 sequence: CASSFKTGGLEAFF. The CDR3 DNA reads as TGCGCCAGCAGCTTTAAAACGGGGGGCCTTGAAGCTTTCTTT.

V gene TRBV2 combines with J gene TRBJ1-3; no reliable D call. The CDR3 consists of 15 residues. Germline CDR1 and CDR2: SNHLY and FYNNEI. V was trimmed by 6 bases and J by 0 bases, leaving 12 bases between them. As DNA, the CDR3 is TGTGCCAGCAGGGGTCAGCGATACTCTGGAAACACCATATATTTT. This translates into CASRGQRYSGNTIYF. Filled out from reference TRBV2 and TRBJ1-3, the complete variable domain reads EPEVTQTPSHQVTQMGQEVILRCVPISNHLYFYWYRQILGQKVEFLVSFYNNEISEKSEIFDDQFSVERPDGSNFTLKIRSTKLEDSAMYFCASRGQRYSGNTIYFGEGSWLTVV.

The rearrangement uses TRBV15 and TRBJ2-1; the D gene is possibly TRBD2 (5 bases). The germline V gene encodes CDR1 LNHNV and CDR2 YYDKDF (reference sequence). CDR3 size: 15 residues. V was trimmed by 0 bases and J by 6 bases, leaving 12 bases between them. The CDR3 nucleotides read TGTGCCACCAGCAGAGACAAGACCGCGGGCAATGAGCAGTTCTTC. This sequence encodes CATSRDKTAGNEQFF.

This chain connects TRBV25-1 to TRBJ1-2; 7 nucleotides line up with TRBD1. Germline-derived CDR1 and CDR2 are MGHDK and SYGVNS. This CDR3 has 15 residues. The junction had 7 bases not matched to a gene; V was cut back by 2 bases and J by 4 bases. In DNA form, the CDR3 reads TGTGCCAGCAGTGAAAAGGGGGCGGTATTCTATGGCTACACCTTC. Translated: CASSEKGAVFYGYTF.

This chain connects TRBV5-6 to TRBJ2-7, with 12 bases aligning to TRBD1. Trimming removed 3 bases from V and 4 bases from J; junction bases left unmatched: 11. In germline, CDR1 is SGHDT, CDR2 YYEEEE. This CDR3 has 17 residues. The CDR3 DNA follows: TGTGCCAGCAGCTCTCCGTTGGGGACAGGGGGCTTTTACGAGCAGTACTTC. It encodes CASSSPLGTGGFYEQYF.

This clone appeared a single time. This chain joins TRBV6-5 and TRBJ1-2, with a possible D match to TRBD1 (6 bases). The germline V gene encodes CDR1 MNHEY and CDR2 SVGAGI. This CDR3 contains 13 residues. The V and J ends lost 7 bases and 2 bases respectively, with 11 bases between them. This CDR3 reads CASTKDRNYGYTF. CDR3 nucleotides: TGTGCCAGCACCAAGGACAGAAACTATGGCTACACCTTC.

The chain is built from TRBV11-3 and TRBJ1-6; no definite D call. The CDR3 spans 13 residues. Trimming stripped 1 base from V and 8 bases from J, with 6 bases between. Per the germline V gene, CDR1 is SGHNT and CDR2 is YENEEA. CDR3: CASSLGADSPLHF. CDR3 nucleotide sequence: TGTGCCAGCAGCTTAGGGGCAGATTCACCCCTCCACTTT.

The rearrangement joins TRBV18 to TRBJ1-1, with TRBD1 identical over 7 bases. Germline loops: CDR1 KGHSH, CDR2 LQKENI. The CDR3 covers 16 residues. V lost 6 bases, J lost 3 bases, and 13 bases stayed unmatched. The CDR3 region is CASSLRDSGRHTEAFF. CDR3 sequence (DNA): TGTGCCAGCTCCCTACGGGACAGCGGGAGGCACACTGAAGCTTTCTTT. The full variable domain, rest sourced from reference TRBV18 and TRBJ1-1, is NAGVMQNPRHLVRRRGQEARLRCSPMKGHSHVYWYRQLPEEGLKFMVYLQKENIIDESGMPKERFSAEFPKEGPSILRIQQVVRGDSAAYFCASSLRDSGRHTEAFFGQGTRLTVV.